A single sample is the source of the 25 T cell receptor beta chains below, sequenced in a study of T cell changes during pregnancy in multiple sclerosis. Assay used: immunoSEQ multiplex PCR; TCRdb lists only in-frame clones, some missing. Here the sample spans about 80,000 clones, approximately 90% being singletons. Source: peripheral blood, taken before pregnancy. The receptors originated from a female donor with multiple sclerosis, enrolled in a pregnancy study.

The genes are TRBV23-1 and TRBJ2-1; TRBD2 agrees at 14 bases. TRBV23-1 is given ORF status, its function remaining uncertain. The V gene end was trimmed by 4 bases and the J gene end by 7 bases; junction bases not matched to a gene: 18. The CDR3 spans 20 residues. The CDR3 here is CASSPRTGLAGAVVGNEQFF. The CDR3 DNA follows: TGCGCCAGCAGTCCTAGGACGGGACTAGCGGGAGCGGTGGTGGGGAATGAGCAGTTCTTC.

On this clone: Different DNA sequences within this sample yield the same CDR3. The chain employs TRBV30 and TRBJ2-5; 9 bases align to TRBD1. The CDR3 length is 14 residues. CDR1 GTSNPN and CDR2 SVGIG come from the germline V gene (reference sequence). V shed 4 bases and J 8 bases; nucleotides not matched to a gene: 11. CDR3 region: CAWNRGLTVETQYF. The CDR3 bases are TGTGCCTGGAACAGGGGGCTTACGGTAGAAACCCAGTACTTC.

V and J are TRBV27 and TRBJ2-2; unclear D gene. V gave up 7 bases and J gave up 6 bases, with 18 bases separating them. Germline CDR1 MNHEY, CDR2 SMNVEV (reference sequence). The CDR3 runs 15 residues. CDR3 sequence reads: CASNTLKTNSGELFF. DNA of the CDR3: TGTGCCAGCAATACCCTTAAAACCAACTCCGGGGAGCTGTTTTTT.

The chain is built from TRBV7-2 and TRBJ2-5; a weak D match, TRBD2 (5 bases). The ends were cut back, 7 bases at V and 5 bases at J, with 14 bases in the middle. The CDR3 totals 13 residues. Germline-derived CDR1 and CDR2 are SGHTA and FQGNSA. The chain's CDR3 is CASTRREGETQYF. DNA for the CDR3: TGTGCCAGCACCCGCCGGGAAGGTGAGACCCAGTACTTC.

The V gene is TRBV5-4, the J gene TRBJ1-4; 8 positions match TRBD1. J lost 3 bases, V lost 3 bases, and 4 bases had no gene match. The germline V gene has CDR1 SGHNT and CDR2 YYREEE (reference sequence). The CDR3 covers 15 residues. In DNA form, the CDR3 reads TGTGCCAGCAGCTCCCGGGACAGGTCTAATGAAAAACTGTTTTTT. Translated: CASSSRDRSNEKLFF.

This chain links TRBV6-5 with TRBJ1-5; D ambiguous. CDR3 length: 14 residues. V lost 5 bases to trimming and J lost 5 bases, with 13 bases between them. The germline V gene encodes CDR1 MNHEY and CDR2 SVGAGI. Here the CDR3 reads CASSPDGEDQPQHF. CDR3 in DNA: TGTGCCAGCAGTCCGGACGGGGAAGATCAGCCCCAGCATTTT.

This chain connects TRBV28 to TRBJ1-5; no firm D call. V was clipped by 6 bases and J by 9 bases, with 21 bases between them. This CDR3 contains 15 residues. Germline values: CDR1 MDHEN, CDR2 SYDVKM. The CDR3 spells CASSLRGGVRPPQHF. The CDR3, as DNA: TGTGCCAGCAGCTTACGGGGTGGGGTTCGTCCGCCCCAGCATTTT. The complete variable domain, with remaining parts taken from reference TRBV28 and TRBJ1-5, reads DVKVTQSSRYLVKRTGEKVFLECVQDMDHENMFWYRQDPGLGLRLIYFSYDVKMKEKGDIPEGYSVSREKKERFSLILESASTNQTSMYLCASSLRGGVRPPQHFGDGTRLSIL.

The rearrangement links TRBV30 to TRBJ2-2, with D perhaps TRBD1 (5 bases). The V gene's germline CDR1 is GTSNPN and CDR2 SVGIG (reference sequence). Trimming pared 0 bases from V and 6 bases from J, leaving 8 bases between. The CDR3 contains 13 residues. In nucleotides, the CDR3 is TGTGCCTGGAGTGTAAGGGGATCCGGGGAGCTGTTTTTT. Its translation: CAWSVRGSGELFF.

This chain joins TRBV2 and TRBJ2-3; D might be TRBD2 (6 bases). The CDR3 consists of 12 residues. The V gene's germline CDR1 is SNHLY and CDR2 FYNNEI. Trimming pared 7 bases from V and 8 bases from J, leaving 13 bases between. The CDR3 region is CASMRLEGTQYF. The CDR3 bases are TGTGCCAGCATGCGACTAGAGGGTACGCAGTATTTT.

This chain joins TRBV19 and TRBJ1-5; D not certain. The CDR3 consists of 16 residues. Germline values: CDR1 LNHDA, CDR2 SQIVND (reference sequence). Trimming cost V 2 bases and J 1 base, with 12 bases left between them. The DNA of the CDR3 is TGTGCCAGTAGTATAAATATGCGTTTAAGCAATCAGCCCCAGCATTTT. Residues: CASSINMRLSNQPQHF.

The rearrangement joins TRBV18 to TRBJ1-5; D not certain. Trimming took 8 bases from V and 0 from J, leaving 11 bases between them. The CDR3 totals 14 residues. CDR1 is KGHSH, CDR2 LQKENI, per germline. CDR3 nucleotide sequence: TGTGCCAGCACTGCTCGGGATAGCAATCAGCCCCAGCATTTT. Translation: CASTARDSNQPQHF.

The rearrangement joins TRBV27 to TRBJ1-2; TRBD1 might be the D (5 bases). The ends were cut back, 1 base at V and 6 bases at J, with 12 bases in the middle. The CDR3 has 14 amino acids. Per germline, CDR1 MNHEY and CDR2 SMNVEV (reference sequence). In nucleotides, the CDR3 is TGTGCCAGCAGTTTATTGGGGGGGTCGGATGGCTACACCTTC. Amino acid sequence: CASSLLGGSDGYTF.

The chain couples TRBV27 to TRBJ2-3; 13 bases align to TRBD2. The CDR3 spans 14 residues. The V gene end was trimmed by 6 bases and the J gene end by 4 bases; junction bases not matched to a gene: 1. The V gene's germline CDR1 is MNHEY and CDR2 SMNVEV (reference sequence). The CDR3 here is CASRLAGGADTQYF. CDR3 coding DNA: TGTGCCAGCAGACTAGCGGGAGGGGCAGATACGCAGTATTTT.

The chain couples TRBV7-2 to TRBJ2-7; 7 nucleotides line up with TRBD2. CDR1 and CDR2 from the germline V gene are SGHTA and FQGNSA. The V gene end was trimmed by 1 base and the J gene end by 7 bases; junction bases not matched to a gene: 10. The CDR3 spans 15 residues. CDR3 loop: CASSLDGRVPREQYF. In DNA, the CDR3 is TGTGCCAGCAGCTTAGATGGGAGGGTTCCCAGAGAGCAGTACTTC. Looking up the rest from reference TRBV7-2 and TRBJ2-7 gives the full variable domain: GAGVSQSPSNKVTEKGKDVELRCDPISGHTALYWYRQSLGQGLEFLIYFQGNSAPDKSGLPSDRFSAERTGGSVSTLTIQRTQQEDSAVYLCASSLDGRVPREQYFGPGTRLTVT.

The chain joins TRBV29-1 to TRBJ1-4; a possible D gene is TRBD1 (5 bases). With 4 bases removed from V and 4 bases from J, the gap between germline ends came to 13 bases. The germline V gene has CDR1 SQVTM and CDR2 ANQGSEA. CDR3 length equals 14 residues. DNA for the CDR3: TGCAGCGTTGCCCGGGGGAGGGGTAATGAAAAACTGTTTTTT. It yields the protein CSVARGRGNEKLFF.

The chain employs TRBV28 and TRBJ1-1; 7 bases are a match to TRBD1. The J segment lost 0 bases and the V segment lost 3 bases, leaving 4 bases of the junction unmatched. This CDR3 region has 15 residues. CDR1 is MDHEN, CDR2 SYDVKM, per germline. CDR3 nucleotide sequence: TGTGCCAGCAGTTTGACAGGGACAATGAACACTGAAGCTTTCTTT. Protein sequence: CASSLTGTMNTEAFF.

The chain links TRBV7-9 to TRBJ2-7; 7 bases agree with TRBD2. This CDR3 comprises 15 residues. Losses at the gene ends were 1 base for V and 1 base for J; bases not matched to a gene: 4. Germline V gene sequence: CDR1 SEHNR, CDR2 FQNEAQ (reference sequence). The CDR3 coding sequence is TGTGCCAGCAGCTTAGTGTCTAGCGGTTCCTACGAGCAGTACTTC. Translation: CASSLVSSGSYEQYF.

The chain joins TRBV20-1 to TRBJ2-5; D is uncertain. The CDR3 is made up of 11 amino acids. Trimming took 2 bases from V and 5 from J, leaving 6 bases between them. Germline V gives CDR1 DFQATT, CDR2 SNEGSKA (reference sequence). DNA of the CDR3: TGCAGTGCTAGATTCGGTGAGACCCAGTACTTC. The encoded protein is CSARFGETQYF.

V is TRBV7-2 and J is TRBJ2-1; tentative D call: TRBD1 (6 bases). The CDR3 consists of 11 residues. Trimming left V 4 bases short and J 15 bases short, with 13 bases between. Germline V CDR1 and CDR2: SGHTA, FQGNSA. The CDR3 spells CASSSGTLMFF. The CDR3, as DNA: TGTGCCAGCAGCTCCGGGACACTAATGTTCTTC.

The rearrangement links TRBV5-1 to TRBJ2-1; 13 bases map to TRBD2. This CDR3 region has 15 residues. J lost 6 bases, V lost 4 bases, and 4 bases had no gene match. From germline, CDR1 is SGHRS and CDR2 YFSETQ. CDR3 nucleotides: TGCGCCAGCAGCCACCGACTAGCGGGAGGCAATGAGCAGTTCTTC. This codes for CASSHRLAGGNEQFF.

In this sample, this clone turned up once. The rearrangement links TRBV7-9 to TRBJ2-1, with 10 bases identical to TRBD1. Per the germline V gene, CDR1 is SEHNR and CDR2 is FQNEAQ (reference sequence). This CDR3 spans 13 amino acids. Losses at the gene ends were 3 bases for V and 13 bases for J; bases not matched to a gene: 6. CDR3 coding DNA: TGTGCCAGCAGCTTGGACAGGGGGGGTTCCCAGTTCTTC. Translated, it gives CASSLDRGGSQFF.

This sequence joins TRBV4-1 and TRBJ2-2; 10 nucleotides agree with TRBD2. Germline V gene lookup returns CDR1 MGHRA and CDR2 YSYEKL. CDR3 length: 19 amino acids. V trimming: 6 bases; J trimming: 4 bases; junction bases outside the gene matches: 17. The CDR3 DNA sequence: TGCGCCAGCAGTACTCTATCTAGCGGGAGATTTGTAGGCACCGGGGAGCTGTTTTTT. The encoded protein is CASSTLSSGRFVGTGELFF.

The chain uses TRBV5-1 and TRBJ1-2, with D hard to call. Germline V gives CDR1 SGHRS, CDR2 YFSETQ. The CDR3 length is 15 residues. The V end was cut by 4 bases, the J end by 4 bases, with 17 bases between. CDR3 sequence (DNA): TGCGCCAGCAGCCCCCCCGGACTAGGAGCCTATGGCTACACCTTC. Translating it yields CASSPPGLGAYGYTF. The full variable domain, completed using reference TRBV5-1 and TRBJ1-2, is KAGVTQTPRYLIKTRGQQVTLSCSPISGHRSVSWYQQTPGQGLQFLFEYFSETQRNKGNFPGRFSGRQFSNSRSEMNVSTLELGDSALYLCASSPPGLGAYGYTFGSGTRLTVV.

The V call is TRBV6-1, the J call TRBJ2-7; TRBD1 matches 9 bases. CDR1 is MNHNS and CDR2 is SASEGT in the germline V gene. This CDR3 is built from 14 residues. Germline trimming cut 6 bases from V and 4 bases from J; bases unmatched to any gene: 7. The CDR3 reads CASRPGQGGYEQYF. In nucleotides, the CDR3 is TGTGCCAGCAGACCGGGACAGGGAGGATACGAGCAGTACTTC.

This chain links TRBV5-1 with TRBJ2-7, with 8 positions matching TRBD2. Germline values: CDR1 SGHRS, CDR2 YFSETQ. The V and J ends lost 4 bases and 2 bases, in that order; junction bases with no gene match: 17. This CDR3 region has 18 residues. This chain's CDR3 is CASSQPFPSSGSTYEQYF. The CDR3 DNA sequence: TGCGCCAGCAGCCAACCGTTCCCCTCTAGCGGGTCCACCTACGAGCAGTACTTC.